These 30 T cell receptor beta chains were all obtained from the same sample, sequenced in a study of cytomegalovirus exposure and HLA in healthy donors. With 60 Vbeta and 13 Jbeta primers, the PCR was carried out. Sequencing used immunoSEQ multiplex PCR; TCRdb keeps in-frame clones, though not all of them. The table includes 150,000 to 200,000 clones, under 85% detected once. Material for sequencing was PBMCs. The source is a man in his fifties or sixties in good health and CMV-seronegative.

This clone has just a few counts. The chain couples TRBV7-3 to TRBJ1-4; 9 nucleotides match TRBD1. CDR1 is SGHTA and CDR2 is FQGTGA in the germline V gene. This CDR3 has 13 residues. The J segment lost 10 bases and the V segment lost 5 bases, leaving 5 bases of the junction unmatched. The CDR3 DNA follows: TGTGCCAGCAGCCAGGGACAGGGAGGAAAACTGTTTTTT. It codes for CASSQGQGGKLFF.

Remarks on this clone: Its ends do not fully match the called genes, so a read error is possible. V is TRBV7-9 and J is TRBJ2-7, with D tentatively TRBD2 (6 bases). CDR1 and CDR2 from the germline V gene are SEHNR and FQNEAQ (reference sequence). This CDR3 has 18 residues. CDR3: CSSTLYVGGRASSYEQYF. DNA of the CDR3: TGTTCCAGCACCCTATACGTGGGAGGCAGGGCCAGCTCCTACGAGCAGTACTTC.

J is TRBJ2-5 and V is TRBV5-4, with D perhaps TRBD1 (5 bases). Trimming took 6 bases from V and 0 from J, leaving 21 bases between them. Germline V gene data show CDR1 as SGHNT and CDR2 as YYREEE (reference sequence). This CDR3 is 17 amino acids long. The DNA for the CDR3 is TGTGCCAGCACCCAATTCCAGGGCGGAGTTTACCAAGAGACCCAGTACTTC. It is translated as CASTQFQGGVYQETQYF.

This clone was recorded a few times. In DNA form, the CDR3 reads TGTGCTAGTGACACCGACAGGAACACTGAAGCTTTCTTT. This sequence encodes CASDTDRNTEAFF. This chain connects TRBV12-5 to TRBJ1-1, with D possibly being TRBD1 (5 bases). This CDR3 has 13 residues. The germline CDR1 and CDR2 sequences are LGHNT and FRNRAP. The V and J ends lost 7 bases and 1 base respectively, with 10 bases between them.

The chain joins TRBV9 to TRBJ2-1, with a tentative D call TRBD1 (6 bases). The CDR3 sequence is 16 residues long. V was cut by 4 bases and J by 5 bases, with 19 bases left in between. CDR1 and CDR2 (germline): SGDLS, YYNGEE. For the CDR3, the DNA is TGTGCCAGCAGCACAGCACGACAGGCATTTAACAATGAGCAGTTCTTC. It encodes CASSTARQAFNNEQFF.

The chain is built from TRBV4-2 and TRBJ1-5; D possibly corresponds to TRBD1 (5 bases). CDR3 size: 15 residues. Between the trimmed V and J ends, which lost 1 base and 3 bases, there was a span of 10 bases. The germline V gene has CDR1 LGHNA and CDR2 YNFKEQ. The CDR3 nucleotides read TGTGCCAGCAGCCAAGTGTGGGGCCCCAATCAGCCCCAGCATTTT. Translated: CASSQVWGPNQPQHF.

The CDR3 DNA reads as TGTGCCAGCAGGCCGGCCACAGGGTCATCCTACGAGCAGTACTTC. Its protein product is CASRPATGSSYEQYF. The chain joins TRBV5-4 to TRBJ2-7; tentatively, D is TRBD1 (6 bases). Germline CDR1 reads SGHNT; CDR2 reads YYREEE (reference sequence). This CDR3 has 15 residues. With 5 bases removed from V and 1 base from J, the gap between germline ends came to 16 bases.

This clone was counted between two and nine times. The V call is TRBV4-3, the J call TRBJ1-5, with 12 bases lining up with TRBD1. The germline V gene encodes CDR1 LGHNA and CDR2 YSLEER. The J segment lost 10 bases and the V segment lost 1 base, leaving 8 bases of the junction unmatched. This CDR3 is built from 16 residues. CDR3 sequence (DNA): TGCGCCAGCAGCCAAGTATTTGGGACAGGGGGCCATCCCCAGCATTTT. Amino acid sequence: CASSQVFGTGGHPQHF.

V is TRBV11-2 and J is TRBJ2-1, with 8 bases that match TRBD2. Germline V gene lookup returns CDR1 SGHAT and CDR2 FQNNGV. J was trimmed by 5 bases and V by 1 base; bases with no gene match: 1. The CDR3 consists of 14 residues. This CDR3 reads CASSLVLADNEQFF. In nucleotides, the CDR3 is TGTGCCAGCAGCTTAGTACTAGCGGACAATGAGCAGTTCTTC.

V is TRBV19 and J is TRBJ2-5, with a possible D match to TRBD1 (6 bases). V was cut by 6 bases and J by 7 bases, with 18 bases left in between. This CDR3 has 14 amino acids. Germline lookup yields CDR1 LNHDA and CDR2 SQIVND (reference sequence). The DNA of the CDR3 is TGTGCCAGTAGCGCCAGCAGGGGTTATGTGACCCAGTACTTC. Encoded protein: CASSASRGYVTQYF.

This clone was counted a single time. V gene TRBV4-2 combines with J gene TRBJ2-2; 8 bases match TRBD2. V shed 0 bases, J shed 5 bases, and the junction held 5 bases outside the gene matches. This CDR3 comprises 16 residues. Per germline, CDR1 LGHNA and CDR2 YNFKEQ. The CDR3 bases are TGTGCCAGCAGCCAAGATGGGACTAGTCGGACCGGGGAGCTGTTTTTT. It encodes CASSQDGTSRTGELFF.

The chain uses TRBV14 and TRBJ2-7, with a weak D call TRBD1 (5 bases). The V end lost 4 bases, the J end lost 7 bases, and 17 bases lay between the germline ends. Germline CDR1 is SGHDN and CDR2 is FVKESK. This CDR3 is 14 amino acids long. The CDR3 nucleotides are TGTGCCAGCAGCCGTTCAAGGGGCCAGTGGGAGCAGTACTTC. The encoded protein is CASSRSRGQWEQYF.

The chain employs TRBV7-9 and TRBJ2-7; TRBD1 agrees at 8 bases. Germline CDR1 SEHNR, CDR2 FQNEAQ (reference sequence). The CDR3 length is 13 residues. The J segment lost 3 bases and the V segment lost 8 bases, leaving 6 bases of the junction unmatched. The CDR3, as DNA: TGTGCCAGCGGATGGGGGACAGGCTACGAGCAGTACTTC. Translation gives CASGWGTGYEQYF.

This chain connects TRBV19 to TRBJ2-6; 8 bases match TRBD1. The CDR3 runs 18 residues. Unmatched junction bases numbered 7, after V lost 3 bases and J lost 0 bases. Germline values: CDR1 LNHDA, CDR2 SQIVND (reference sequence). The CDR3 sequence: CASSIYRGIGSGANVLTF. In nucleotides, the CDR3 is TGTGCCAGTAGTATTTACAGGGGGATAGGCTCTGGGGCCAACGTCCTGACTTTC.

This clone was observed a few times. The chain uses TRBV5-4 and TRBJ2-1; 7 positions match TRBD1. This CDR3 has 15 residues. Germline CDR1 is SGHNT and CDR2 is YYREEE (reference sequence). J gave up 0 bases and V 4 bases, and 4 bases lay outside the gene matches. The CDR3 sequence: CASSPGTVSYNEQFF. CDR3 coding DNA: TGTGCCAGCAGCCCAGGGACAGTCTCCTACAATGAGCAGTTCTTC. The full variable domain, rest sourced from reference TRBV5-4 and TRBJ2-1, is ETGVTQSPTHLIKTRGQQVTLRCSSQSGHNTVSWYQQALGQGPQFIFQYYREEENGRGNFPPRFSGLQFPNYSSELNVNALELDDSALYLCASSPGTVSYNEQFFGPGTRLTVL.

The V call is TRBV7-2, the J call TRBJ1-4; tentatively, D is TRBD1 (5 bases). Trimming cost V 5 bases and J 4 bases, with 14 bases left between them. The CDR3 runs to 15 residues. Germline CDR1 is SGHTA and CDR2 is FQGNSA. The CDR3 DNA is TGTGCCAGCAGCCTCTTGCCCAGGGTTAATGAAAAACTGTTTTTT. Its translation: CASSLLPRVNEKLFF.

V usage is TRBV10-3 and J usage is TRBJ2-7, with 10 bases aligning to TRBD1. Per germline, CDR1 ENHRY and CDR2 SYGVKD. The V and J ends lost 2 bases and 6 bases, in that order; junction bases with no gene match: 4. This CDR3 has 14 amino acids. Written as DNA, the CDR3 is TGTGCCATCAGTGAGAGACAGGGGGCTGGCGAGCAGTACTTC. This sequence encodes CAISERQGAGEQYF.

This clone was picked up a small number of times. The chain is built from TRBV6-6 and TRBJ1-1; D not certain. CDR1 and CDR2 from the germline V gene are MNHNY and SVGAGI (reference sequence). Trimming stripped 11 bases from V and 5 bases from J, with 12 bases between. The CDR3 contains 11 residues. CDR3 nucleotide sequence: TGTGCCGGCTCCAGAGGGACTGAAGCTTTCTTT. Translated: CAGSRGTEAFF.

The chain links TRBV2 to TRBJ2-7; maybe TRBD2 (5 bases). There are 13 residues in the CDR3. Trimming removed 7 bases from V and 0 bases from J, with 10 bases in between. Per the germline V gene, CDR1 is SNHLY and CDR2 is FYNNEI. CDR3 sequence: CASKAGPSYEQYF. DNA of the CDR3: TGTGCCAGCAAGGCGGGTCCCTCCTACGAGCAGTACTTC.

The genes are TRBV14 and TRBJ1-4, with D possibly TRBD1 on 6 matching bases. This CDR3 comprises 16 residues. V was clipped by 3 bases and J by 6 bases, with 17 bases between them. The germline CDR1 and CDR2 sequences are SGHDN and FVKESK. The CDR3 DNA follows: TGTGCCAGCAGCCAGACAGGAGGTAGTGCCCATGAAAAACTGTTTTTT. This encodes CASSQTGGSAHEKLFF. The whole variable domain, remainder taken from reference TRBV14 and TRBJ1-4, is EAGVTQFPSHSVIEKGQTVTLRCDPISGHDNLYWYRRVMGKEIKFLLHFVKESKQDESGMPNNRFLAERTGGTYSTLKVQPAELEDSGVYFCASSQTGGSAHEKLFFGSGTQLSVL.

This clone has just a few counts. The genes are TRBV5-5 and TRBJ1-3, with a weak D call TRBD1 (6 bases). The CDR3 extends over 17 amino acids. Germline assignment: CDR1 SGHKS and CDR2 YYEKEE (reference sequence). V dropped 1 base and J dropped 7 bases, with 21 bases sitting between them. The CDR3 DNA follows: TGTGCCAGCAGCTTGACAGGGTCGGTGGGAGTAGGTAACACCATATATTTT. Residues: CASSLTGSVGVGNTIYF.

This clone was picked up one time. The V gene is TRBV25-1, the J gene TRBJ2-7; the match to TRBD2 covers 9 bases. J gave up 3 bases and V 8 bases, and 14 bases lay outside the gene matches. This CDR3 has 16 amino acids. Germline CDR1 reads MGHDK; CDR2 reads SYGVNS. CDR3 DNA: TGTGCCAGCCAGACTAGCGGAGGAAGGGGGCACTACGAGCAGTACTTC. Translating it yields CASQTSGGRGHYEQYF.

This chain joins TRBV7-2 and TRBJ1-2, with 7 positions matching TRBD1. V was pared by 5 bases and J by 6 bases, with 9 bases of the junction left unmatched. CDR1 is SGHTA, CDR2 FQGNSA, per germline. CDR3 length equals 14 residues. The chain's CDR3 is CASSPRQGIHGYTF. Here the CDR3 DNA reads TGTGCCAGCAGCCCTAGACAGGGTATACATGGCTACACCTTC.

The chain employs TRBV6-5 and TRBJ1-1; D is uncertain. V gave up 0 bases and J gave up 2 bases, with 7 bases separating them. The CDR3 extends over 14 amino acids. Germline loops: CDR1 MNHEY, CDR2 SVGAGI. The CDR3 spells CASSYSHTNTEAFF. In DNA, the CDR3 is TGTGCCAGCAGTTACTCGCACACAAACACTGAAGCTTTCTTT.

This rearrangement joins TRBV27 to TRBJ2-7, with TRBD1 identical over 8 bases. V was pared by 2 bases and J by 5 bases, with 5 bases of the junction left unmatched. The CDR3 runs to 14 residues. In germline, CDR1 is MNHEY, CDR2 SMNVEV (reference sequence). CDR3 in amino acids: CASSLGTGFNEQYF. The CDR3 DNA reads TGTGCCAGCAGTTTAGGGACAGGCTTCAACGAGCAGTACTTC.

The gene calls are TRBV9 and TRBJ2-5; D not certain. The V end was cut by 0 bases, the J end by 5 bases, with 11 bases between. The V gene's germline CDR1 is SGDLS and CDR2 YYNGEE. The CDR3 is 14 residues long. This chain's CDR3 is CASSVDGRMETQYF. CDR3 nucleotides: TGTGCCAGCAGCGTAGACGGTAGAATGGAGACCCAGTACTTC.

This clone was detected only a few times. The CDR3 loop reads CAWIARDRVNTEAFF. CDR3 nucleotide sequence: TGTGCCTGGATAGCCCGGGACAGGGTGAACACTGAAGCTTTCTTT. The gene calls are TRBV30 and TRBJ1-1; TRBD1 matches at 9 bases. The CDR3 extends over 15 amino acids. Looked up from germline, CDR1 is GTSNPN and CDR2 is SVGIG (reference sequence). V lost 4 bases and J lost 0; bases outside the gene matches: 6.

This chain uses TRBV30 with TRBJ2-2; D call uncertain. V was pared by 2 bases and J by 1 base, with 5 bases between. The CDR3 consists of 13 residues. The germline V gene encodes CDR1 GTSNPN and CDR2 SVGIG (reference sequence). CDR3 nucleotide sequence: TGTGCCTGGAGTTCAGGGAACACCGGGGAGCTGTTTTTT. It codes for CAWSSGNTGELFF.

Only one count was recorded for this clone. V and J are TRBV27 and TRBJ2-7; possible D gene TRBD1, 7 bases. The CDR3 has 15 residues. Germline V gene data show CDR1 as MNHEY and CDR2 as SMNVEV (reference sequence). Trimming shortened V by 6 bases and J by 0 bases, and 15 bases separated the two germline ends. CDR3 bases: TGTGCCAGCAGGGGGGGACAGACTTTCTCCTACGAGCAGTACTTC. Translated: CASRGGQTFSYEQYF.

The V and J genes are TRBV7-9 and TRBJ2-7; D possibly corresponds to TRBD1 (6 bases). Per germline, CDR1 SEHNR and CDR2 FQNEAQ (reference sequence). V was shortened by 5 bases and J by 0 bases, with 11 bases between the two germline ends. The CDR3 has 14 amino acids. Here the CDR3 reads CASSGWTDSYEQYF. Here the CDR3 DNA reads TGTGCCAGCAGCGGTTGGACAGACTCCTACGAGCAGTACTTC.